These 25 T cell receptor beta chains were sequenced from one sample in a study of naive CD8 T cells in extremely preterm neonates. Study-wide results and caveats: Preterm CDR3s were shorter than older groups', with fewer N additions and less trimming.

Extremely preterm births at 23-27 weeks of gestation supplied the samples. The data were produced by immunoSEQ multiplex PCR, yet TCRdb's version contains in-frame clones alone and is incomplete. The profile covers around 25,000 clones, with 88% appearing a single time and approximately 0.95% taken by the ten largest. No antigen has been assigned to these receptors. The specimen sequenced was naive CD8+ T cells from cord blood. The source of these receptors is a boy who was born preterm.

The J gene is TRBJ2-2, the V gene TRBV27, with a tentative D call TRBD2 (5 bases). In germline, CDR1 is MNHEY, CDR2 SMNVEV (reference sequence). V shed 7 bases and J shed 0 bases, with 9 bases lying between them. This CDR3 is 14 amino acids long. CDR3 DNA: TGTGCCAGCACTGAACTAGCGAACACCGGGGAGCTGTTTTTT. Its translation is CASTELANTGELFF.

DNA of the CDR3: TGCGCCAGCAGCACGGGACTAGCGGGGACCGGGGAGCTGTTTTTT. This sequence encodes CASSTGLAGTGELFF. This chain uses TRBV4-1 with TRBJ2-2, with 13 bases identical to TRBD2. Germline V CDR1 and CDR2: MGHRA, YSYEKL. Germline trimming cut 5 bases from V and 5 bases from J; bases unmatched to any gene: 2. CDR3 size: 15 residues.

The V call is TRBV11-2, the J call TRBJ2-6, with D hard to call. The CDR3 runs to 14 residues. CDR1 is SGHAT and CDR2 is FQNNGV in the germline V gene. The germline V and J ends were trimmed by 4 bases and 0 bases, with 4 bases remaining between them. CDR3 DNA sequence: TGTGCCAGCAGCTACAACTCTGGGGCCAACGTCCTGACTTTC. Its protein product is CASSYNSGANVLTF.

The V call is TRBV9, the J call TRBJ2-5, with 11 bases identical to TRBD1. V lost 0 bases, J lost 2 bases, and 0 bases stayed unmatched. CDR3 length: 15 residues. Looked up from germline, CDR1 is SGDLS and CDR2 is YYNGEE. CDR3 sequence (DNA): TGTGCCAGCAGCGTAGGGGACAGGGGGCAAGAGACCCAGTACTTC. Protein sequence: CASSVGDRGQETQYF.

The chain links TRBV19 to TRBJ2-1, with unresolved D. From germline, CDR1 is LNHDA and CDR2 SQIVND (reference sequence). Trimming removed 11 bases at V and 0 bases at J, with 14 bases between. The CDR3 is 14 amino acids. CDR3: CASPRSSSYNEQFF. The CDR3 nucleotides are TGTGCCTCACCTAGGTCCAGCTCCTACAATGAGCAGTTCTTC.

This clone was seen only a few times. This same CDR3 is encoded by further DNA sequences in the sample. The chain uses TRBV9 and TRBJ2-3, with a weak D call TRBD1 (6 bases). Germline V gene data show CDR1 as SGDLS and CDR2 as YYNGEE. The CDR3 extends over 13 amino acids. Trimming pared 0 bases from V and 4 bases from J, leaving 6 bases between. The CDR3: CASSVAGADTQYF. CDR3 DNA sequence: TGTGCCAGCAGCGTAGCAGGGGCAGATACGCAGTATTTT.

The chain uses TRBV30 and TRBJ1-4; no firm D call. The CDR3 sequence is 14 residues long. V shed 2 bases and J shed 0 bases, with 7 bases lying between them. The germline gives CDR1 GTSNPN, CDR2 SVGIG (reference sequence). The chain's CDR3 is CAWSSPATNEKLFF. In DNA, the CDR3 is TGTGCCTGGAGTTCGCCAGCAACTAATGAAAAACTGTTTTTT.

The V gene is TRBV12-5, the J gene TRBJ2-3, with 7 bases identical to TRBD1. Trimming cost V 1 base and J 8 bases; bases outside gene matches: 0. The CDR3 runs to 12 residues. Germline V CDR1 and CDR2: LGHNT, FRNRAP. This CDR3 is CASGLGQGTQYF. The CDR3 DNA is TGTGCTAGTGGTTTGGGACAGGGTACGCAGTATTTT.

The chain couples TRBV12-5 to TRBJ2-5; 10 bases agree with TRBD2. Germline CDR1 LGHNT, CDR2 FRNRAP. Germline trimming cut 0 bases from V and 0 bases from J; bases unmatched to any gene: 1. CDR3 size: 16 residues. As DNA, the CDR3 is TGTGCTAGTGGTTTGGTGCTAGCGGGGGACCAAGAGACCCAGTACTTC. This codes for CASGLVLAGDQETQYF.

V and J are TRBV29-1 and TRBJ1-1, with D tentatively TRBD1 (5 bases). The germline CDR1 and CDR2 sequences are SQVTM and ANQGSEA. With 1 base removed from V and 6 bases from J, the gap between germline ends came to 6 bases. CDR3 size: 11 residues. Here the CDR3 DNA reads TGCAGCGTTGAAGGGGGGTCTGAAGCTTTCTTT. Amino acids: CSVEGGSEAFF.

The table lists this clone with a count of one. The rearrangement links TRBV7-9 to TRBJ1-1; D is perhaps TRBD1 (6 bases). The V end was cut by 5 bases, the J end by 11 bases, with 12 bases between. This CDR3 spans 11 amino acids. The V gene's germline CDR1 is SEHNR and CDR2 FQNEAQ (reference sequence). Here the CDR3 reads CASSQGMEAFF. CDR3 in DNA: TGTGCCAGCAGCCAGGGGATGGAGGCTTTCTTT.

J is TRBJ2-7 and V is TRBV27; 9 bases fit TRBD1. V was pared by 3 bases and J by 4 bases, with 4 bases of the junction left unmatched. The germline gives CDR1 MNHEY, CDR2 SMNVEV (reference sequence). The CDR3 has 14 residues. In DNA, the CDR3 is TGTGCCAGCAGTTTCCGGGACAGGGTTTACGAGCAGTACTTC. This codes for CASSFRDRVYEQYF.

This clone was recorded a few times. A read error is possible here, since a much larger clone lies one base away. The genes are TRBV7-9 and TRBJ1-2; 7 bases align to TRBD1. J was trimmed by 4 bases and V by 4 bases; bases with no gene match: 0. The CDR3 runs 12 residues. Germline V gives CDR1 SEHNR, CDR2 FQNEAQ (reference sequence). The DNA for the CDR3 is TGTGCCAGCAGCTCAGGGGGCTATGGCTACACCTTC. Translating it yields CASSSGGYGYTF.

The J gene is TRBJ2-2, the V gene TRBV7-3; no reliable D call. CDR3 length: 14 residues. Germline values: CDR1 SGHTA, CDR2 FQGTGA. The ends were cut back, 4 bases at V and 1 base at J, with 7 bases in the middle. CDR3 in DNA: TGTGCCAGCAGCTCCGGGCTGAACACCGGGGAGCTGTTTTTT. It yields the protein CASSSGLNTGELFF. Variable domain in full (rest from reference TRBV7-3 and TRBJ2-2): GAGVSQTPSNKVTEKGKYVELRCDPISGHTALYWYRQSLGQGPEFLIYFQGTGAADDSGLPNDRFFAVRPEGSVSTLKIQRTERGDSAVYLCASSSGLNTGELFFGEGSRLTVL.

The chain joins TRBV7-3 to TRBJ2-4; TRBD1 agrees at 10 bases. This CDR3 is built from 13 residues. J was trimmed by 6 bases and V by 4 bases; bases with no gene match: 0. CDR1 is SGHTA, CDR2 FQGTGA, per germline. The CDR3 DNA sequence: TGTGCCAGCAGCTGGACAGGGGGAAACATTCAGTACTTC. Translated, it gives CASSWTGGNIQYF.

This chain joins TRBV7-9 and TRBJ1-5, with TRBD1 matching over 10 bases. The CDR3 length is 14 residues. The V segment lost 5 bases and the J segment 2 bases; nucleotides outside the gene matches: 0. CDR1 is SEHNR, CDR2 FQNEAQ, per germline (reference sequence). The CDR3, as DNA: TGTGCCAGCAGCGGGACAGGGGGCAATCAGCCCCAGCATTTT. Amino acids: CASSGTGGNQPQHF. The whole variable domain, remainder taken from reference TRBV7-9 and TRBJ1-5, is DTGVSQNPRHKITKRGQNVTFRCDPISEHNRLYWYRQTLGQGPEFLTYFQNEAQLEKSRLLSDRFSAERPKGSFSTLEIQRTEQGDSAMYLCASSGTGGNQPQHFGDGTRLSIL.

This chain joins TRBV7-9 and TRBJ2-7; 9 bases line up with TRBD1. The CDR3 is 14 amino acids. V lost 1 base, J lost 6 bases, and 4 bases stayed unmatched. The germline V gene has CDR1 SEHNR and CDR2 FQNEAQ (reference sequence). The CDR3 spells CASSLGTGEGEQYF. DNA of the CDR3: TGTGCCAGCAGCTTAGGGACAGGGGAGGGCGAGCAGTACTTC.

As regards this clone: Other DNA variants within this sample encode the same CDR3. The chain joins TRBV7-2 to TRBJ2-7; unclear D gene. Germline assignment: CDR1 SGHTA and CDR2 FQGNSA. This CDR3 has 12 residues. Trimming took off 3 bases at V and 2 bases at J, with 5 bases between the two ends. The CDR3 here is CASSLGTYEQYF. The CDR3 nucleotides read TGTGCCAGCAGCTTGGGGACCTACGAGCAGTACTTC.

The rearrangement uses TRBV5-1 and TRBJ2-7; D is uncertain. V lost 0 bases and J lost 2, with 9 bases in between. The CDR3 consists of 14 residues. CDR1 and CDR2 from the germline V gene are SGHRS and YFSETQ. The chain's CDR3 is CASSLGVGAYEQYF. CDR3 DNA sequence: TGCGCCAGCAGCTTGGGGGTAGGAGCCTACGAGCAGTACTTC. Using reference TRBV5-1 and TRBJ2-7 for the parts outside the CDR3, the full variable domain is KAGVTQTPRYLIKTRGQQVTLSCSPISGHRSVSWYQQTPGQGLQFLFEYFSETQRNKGNFPGRFSGRQFSNSRSEMNVSTLELGDSALYLCASSLGVGAYEQYFGPGTRLTVT.

V is TRBV27 and J is TRBJ2-3; a weak D match, TRBD1 (5 bases). The CDR3 contains 12 residues. Germline loops: CDR1 MNHEY, CDR2 SMNVEV (reference sequence). Trimming took 5 bases from V and 5 from J, leaving 8 bases between them. CDR3 amino acids: CASSLQGDTQYF. The CDR3 DNA follows: TGTGCCAGCAGTCTTCAGGGAGATACGCAGTATTTT.

J is TRBJ2-7 and V is TRBV6-5, with D perhaps matching TRBD1 (6 bases). V was clipped by 7 bases and J by 3 bases, with 10 bases between them. Per germline, CDR1 MNHEY and CDR2 SVGAGI. This CDR3 has 12 amino acids. CDR3 DNA sequence: TGTGCCAGCACCGGGACAAACTACGAGCAGTACTTC. This translates into CASTGTNYEQYF.

The chain has TRBV4-3 and TRBJ2-5; TRBD2 matches at 8 bases. The V gene end was trimmed by 4 bases and the J gene end by 4 bases; junction bases not matched to a gene: 11. This CDR3 region has 16 residues. Germline CDR1 and CDR2: LGHNA and YSLEER. The CDR3 bases are TGCGCCAGCAGCCCGAGATTGGGACTAGTTGTAGAGACCCAGTACTTC. This gives the protein CASSPRLGLVVETQYF.

Remarks on this clone: The same CDR3 arises from other DNA sequences in this sample as well. The chain links TRBV6-1 to TRBJ1-2; D ambiguous. V lost 6 bases and J 2 bases, leaving 4 bases between the germline ends. The CDR3 totals 11 residues. The germline CDR1 and CDR2 sequences are MNHNS and SASEGT. This CDR3 is CASRGNYGYTF. The DNA of the CDR3 is TGTGCCAGCAGGGGGAACTATGGCTACACCTTC.

V and J are TRBV6-5 and TRBJ1-2; TRBD1 aligns across 7 bases. In germline, CDR1 is MNHEY, CDR2 SVGAGI. V lost 5 bases and J lost 6; bases outside the gene matches: 6. The CDR3 consists of 13 residues. The CDR3 DNA reads TGTGCCAGCAGTCTCCTCGACAGGGATGGCTACACCTTC. Its protein is CASSLLDRDGYTF.

The chain links TRBV27 to TRBJ1-1, with D possibly matching TRBD1 (6 bases). This CDR3 contains 13 residues. The germline V gene has CDR1 MNHEY and CDR2 SMNVEV (reference sequence). V was pared by 0 bases and J by 4 bases, with 6 bases between. The CDR3 DNA sequence: TGTGCCAGCAGTTTATCACAGGGCACTGAAGCTTTCTTT. Residues: CASSLSQGTEAFF.